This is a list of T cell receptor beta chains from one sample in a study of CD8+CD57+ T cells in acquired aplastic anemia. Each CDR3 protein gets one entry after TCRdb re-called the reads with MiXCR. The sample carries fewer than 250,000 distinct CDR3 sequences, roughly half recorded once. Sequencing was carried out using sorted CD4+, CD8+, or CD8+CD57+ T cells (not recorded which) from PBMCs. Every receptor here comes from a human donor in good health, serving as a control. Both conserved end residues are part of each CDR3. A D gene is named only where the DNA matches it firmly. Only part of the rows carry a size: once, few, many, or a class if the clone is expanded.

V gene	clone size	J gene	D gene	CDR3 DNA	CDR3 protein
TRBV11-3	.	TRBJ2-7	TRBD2	TGTGCCAGCAGCTTAGTAGGCGGGGGAGAGCAGTACTTC	CASSLVGGGEQYF
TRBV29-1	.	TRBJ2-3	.	TGCAGCGTTGAAGCAACCATTACACAGGGTCGGACGCAGTATTTT	CSVEATITQGRTQYF
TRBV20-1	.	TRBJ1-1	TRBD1	TGCAGTGCTGCACGGACAGGGGACACTGAAGCTTTCTTT	CSAARTGDTEAFF
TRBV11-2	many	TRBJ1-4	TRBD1	TGTGCCAGCAGCTTAGTTACAGGGGGCGTTGAAAAACTGTTTTTT	CASSLVTGGVEKLFF
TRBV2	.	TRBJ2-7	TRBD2	TGTGCCAGCCTGGGGGGGGGCTACGAGCAGTACTTC	CASLGGGYEQYF
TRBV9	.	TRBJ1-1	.	TGTGCCAGCAGCGTAGTGGAGGACAGCGGGTGGGCTTTCTTT	CASSVVEDSGWAFF
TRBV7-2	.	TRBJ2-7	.	TGTGCCAGCAGCGGCCCACGACAGGTCTCGTCCTACGAGCAGTACTTC	CASSGPRQVSSYEQYF
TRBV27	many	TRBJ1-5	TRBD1	TGTGCCAGCAGTTCACAGGGGGGTGGTCAGCCCCAGCATTTT	CASSSQGGGQPQHF
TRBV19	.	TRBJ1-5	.	TGTGCCAGTAGTATAGCAGGGACCAATCAGCCCCAGCATTTT	CASSIAGTNQPQHF
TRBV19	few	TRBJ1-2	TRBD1	TGTGCCAGTAGTGGGACAGGGCTAAACTATGGCTACACCTTC	CASSGTGLNYGYTF
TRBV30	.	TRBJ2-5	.	TGTGCCTGGAGTCCCCCGGGACAAAAGACCCAGTACTTC	CAWSPPGQKTQYF
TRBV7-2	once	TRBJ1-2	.	TGTGCCAGCAGCACCTCCATCTATGGCTACACCTTC	CASSTSIYGYTF
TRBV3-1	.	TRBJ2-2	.	TGTGCCAGCAGCGCGGGGGGGGAGCTGTTTTTT	CASSAGGELFF
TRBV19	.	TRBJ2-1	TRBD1	TGTGCCAGTAGTATAGAATGGACAGGGGGTAGGTACAATGAGCAGTTCTTC	CASSIEWTGGRYNEQFF
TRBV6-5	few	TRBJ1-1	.	TGTGCCAGCAGTTTCCGTGGTAGAGGTAGGGGTGAGACTGAAGCTTTCTTT	CASSFRGRGRGETEAFF
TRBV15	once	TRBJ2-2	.	TGTGCCACCAGCAGAGGTGTCCGAAACACCGGGGAGCTGTTTTTT	CATSRGVRNTGELFF
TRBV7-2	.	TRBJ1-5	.	TGTGCCAGCAGCTTAGTAGCGAATCAGCCCCAGCATTTT	CASSLVANQPQHF